The 4 T cell receptor beta chains reported below all come from one sample, sequenced in a study of radiotherapy plus CTLA-4 blockade in lung cancer. Assay: immunoSEQ multiplex PCR; the TCRdb copy retains only in-frame clones and omits some. Seen here are 35,000 to 45,000 clones, 60% to 80% observed once, and the top ten hold around 2.4%. This specimen consisted of peripheral blood, obtained from a patient treated with radiotherapy plus ipilimumab. These receptors came from a human donor with non-small cell lung cancer whose response to radiotherapy plus ipilimumab could not be evaluated.

J is TRBJ1-2 and V is TRBV18; 9 bases fit TRBD1. The CDR3 runs 16 residues. V lost 0 bases and J lost 6; bases outside the gene matches: 8. Germline V gene data show CDR1 as KGHSH and CDR2 as LQKENI. CDR3 in amino acids: CASSPPSDRGRNGYTF. DNA for the CDR3: TGTGCCAGCTCACCACCGTCGGACAGGGGAAGGAATGGCTACACCTTC.

This clone has only a few counts. The chain is built from TRBV28 and TRBJ1-5; D ambiguous. Germline CDR1 MDHEN, CDR2 SYDVKM. The V end was cut by 8 bases, the J end by 4 bases, with 9 bases between. This CDR3 is built from 12 residues. CDR3 amino acids: CASRVENQPQHF. In DNA, the CDR3 is TGTGCCAGCCGAGTAGAAAATCAGCCCCAGCATTTT.

This clone was found a few times. The chain carries TRBV10-2 and TRBJ2-7, with a weak D call TRBD1 (6 bases). There are 15 residues in the CDR3. The V and J ends lost 2 bases and 3 bases respectively, with 14 bases between them. Germline lookup yields CDR1 WSHSY and CDR2 SAAADI. As DNA, the CDR3 is TGCGCCAGCAGTGAGATCCCGGACAGCTTCTACGAGCAGTACTTC. Its protein product is CASSEIPDSFYEQYF.

This chain links TRBV6-5 with TRBJ2-1, with 7 bases identical to TRBD2. Per germline, CDR1 MNHEY and CDR2 SVGAGI. The CDR3 has 13 amino acids. J lost 6 bases, V lost 6 bases, and 5 bases had no gene match. The CDR3 spells CASRASGSNEQFF. The CDR3 coding sequence is TGTGCCAGCAGAGCTAGCGGTTCCAATGAGCAGTTCTTC.